The clone carrying this TCR beta chain was seen ten or more times. Its antigen remains unknown. No ophthalmopathy progression within 18 months constituted stable Graves' hyperthyroidism. The V and J ends lost 5 bases and 1 base respectively, with 14 bases between them. In germline, CDR1 is LNHNV, CDR2 YYDKDF (reference sequence). The length of the CDR3 is 15 residues. The data are from a study of T cells in Graves' hyperthyroidism and ophthalmopathy. General study findings and limits: Ophthalmopathy got predicted by the model a median roughly 6.1 months before its onset. Most clonotypes expanded in thyroid above 0.001 were likewise present in blood.

TCR beta CDR3 regions were amplified from RNA transcripts. The primer set for the first-round RT-PCR of the TCR CDR3 was HTBI. TCRdb re-called the multiplex PCR reads with MiXCR, one entry per CDR3 protein. This repertoire shows around 760,000 distinct CDR3 sequences, 30% to 40% found once; its top ten account for approximately 31%. The receptor's source is a woman between 35 and 50 years old with Graves' hyperthyroidism. Specimen: blood. V and J are TRBV15 and TRBJ1-1; TRBD1 might be the D (5 bases). CDR3 sequence: CATSSVRGWNTEAFF. In DNA, the CDR3 is TGTGCCACCAGCTCCGTTAGGGGATGGAACACTGAAGCTTTCTTT.